One T cell receptor (beta chain) is described in this entry. The data belong to a study of cytomegalovirus exposure and HLA in healthy donors. Study information: Most genotyped donors, over 70% of fewer than 400, had Caucasian-associated genetic ancestry.

Trimming took 6 bases from V and 2 from J, leaving 15 bases between them. This CDR3 is 15 amino acids long. Germline values: CDR1 KGHSH, CDR2 LQKENI. PCR used 60 Vbeta primers and 13 Jbeta primers. Sequencing used immunoSEQ multiplex PCR; TCRdb keeps in-frame clones, though not all of them. The data hold about 97,000 clones, with about 80% observed a single time. The chain combines TRBV18 with TRBJ2-3; D is uncertain. The specimen sequenced was PBMCs. The clonotype originates from a man aged 35 to 55 in good health and CMV-seronegative. CDR3: CASSSARSHTDTQYF. The CDR3 nucleotides are TGTGCCAGCTCCTCAGCGAGAAGCCACACAGATACGCAGTATTTT.